Given below is one TCR beta chain in context. These data originate in a study of cytomegalovirus exposure and HLA in healthy donors. The germline gives CDR1 LNHDA, CDR2 SQIVND (reference sequence). The CDR3 contains 17 residues. V was trimmed by 6 bases and J by 0 bases, leaving 17 bases between them. The PCR contained 60 Vbeta and 13 Jbeta primers. Here immunoSEQ multiplex PCR was the method, and the copy in TCRdb shows in-frame clones only, minus some. The repertoire includes 150,000 or so clones, approximately 84% of them detected once, and 2.3% sits in the top ten. This clonotype originated in a woman aged 18 to 35 in good health and CMV-seronegative. Source material: PBMCs. J is TRBJ2-2 and V is TRBV19; D is possibly TRBD1 (6 bases). CDR3 sequence (DNA): TGTGCCAGTAGAGATGGACAGATCACCGCGAACACCGGGGAGCTGTTTTTT. This translates into CASRDGQITANTGELFF.